This T cell receptor beta chain stems from a study of T cell responses to AZD1222 COVID-19 vaccine. Findings of the study overall: CD4 TCRs covered the whole spike, strongest at regions 160-218 and 743-854.

This CDR3 comprises 15 residues. V dropped 4 bases and J dropped 8; count of bases not matched to a gene: 10. Germline V gene sequence: CDR1 SGHVS, CDR2 FNYEAQ. Only in-frame clones appear in the TCRdb table, and some are missing; sequencing was by immunoSEQ multiplex PCR. Counted here are around 140,000 clones, 85% to 95% occurring once; the ten biggest clones make up 4% to 5.5%. Details on this clone: What it binds is not known.

The chain combines TRBV7-6 with TRBJ2-1; 8 bases are shared with TRBD2. The sample was peripheral blood, taken on day 0 of AZD1222 vaccination. The source is an adult in good health. The CDR3 sequence is CASSWSAGARDEQFF. In DNA form, the CDR3 reads TGTGCCAGCAGCTGGTCAGCGGGAGCAAGGGATGAGCAGTTCTTC.